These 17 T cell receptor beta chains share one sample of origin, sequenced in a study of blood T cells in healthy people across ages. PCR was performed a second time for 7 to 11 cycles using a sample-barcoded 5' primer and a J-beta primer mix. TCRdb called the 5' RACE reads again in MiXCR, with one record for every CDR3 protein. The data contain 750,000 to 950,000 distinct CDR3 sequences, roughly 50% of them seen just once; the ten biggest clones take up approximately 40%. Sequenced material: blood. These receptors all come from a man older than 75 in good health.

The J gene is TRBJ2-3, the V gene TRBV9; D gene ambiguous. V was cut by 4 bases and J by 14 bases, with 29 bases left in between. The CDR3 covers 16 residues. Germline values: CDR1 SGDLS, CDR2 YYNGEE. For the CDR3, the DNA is TGTGCCAGCAGCCAAGGACGCTCGGAGATGGGCAGATACGCGTATTTT. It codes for CASSQGRSEMGRYAYF.

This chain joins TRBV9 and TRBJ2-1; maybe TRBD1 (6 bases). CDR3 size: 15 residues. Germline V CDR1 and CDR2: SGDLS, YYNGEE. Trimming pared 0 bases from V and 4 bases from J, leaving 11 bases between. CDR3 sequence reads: CASSVDTGSYNEQFF. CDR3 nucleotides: TGTGCCAGCAGCGTAGATACAGGGAGTTACAATGAGCAGTTCTTC.

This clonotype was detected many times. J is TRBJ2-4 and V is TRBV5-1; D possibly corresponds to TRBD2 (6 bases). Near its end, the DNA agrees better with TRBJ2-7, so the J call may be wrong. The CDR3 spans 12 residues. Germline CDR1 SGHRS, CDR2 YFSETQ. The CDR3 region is CASSQTRNEQYF. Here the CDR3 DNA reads TGCGCCAGCAGCCAGACTAGGAACGAGCAGTACTTC.

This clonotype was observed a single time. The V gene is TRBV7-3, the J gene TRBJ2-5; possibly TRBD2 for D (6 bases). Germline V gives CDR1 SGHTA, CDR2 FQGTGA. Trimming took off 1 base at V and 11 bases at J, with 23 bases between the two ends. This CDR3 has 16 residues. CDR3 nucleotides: TGTGCCAGCAGCTTAATTCAGGCGGGGTCGCCCCATGAGCAGTACTTC. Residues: CASSLIQAGSPHEQYF.

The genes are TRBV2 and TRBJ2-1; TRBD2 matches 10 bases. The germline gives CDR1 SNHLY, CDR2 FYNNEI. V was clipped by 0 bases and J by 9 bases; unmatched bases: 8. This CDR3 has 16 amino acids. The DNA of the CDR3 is TGTGCCAGCAGTGAAGCTCGGCTAGCGGGAGACACTGAGCAGTTCTTC. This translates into CASSEARLAGDTEQFF.

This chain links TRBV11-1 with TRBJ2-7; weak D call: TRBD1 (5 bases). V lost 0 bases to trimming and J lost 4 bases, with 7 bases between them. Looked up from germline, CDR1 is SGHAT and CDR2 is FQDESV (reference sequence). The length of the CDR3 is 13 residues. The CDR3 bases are TGTGCCAGCAGCTTAGCGCGACAGTACGAGCAGTACTTC. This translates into CASSLARQYEQYF.

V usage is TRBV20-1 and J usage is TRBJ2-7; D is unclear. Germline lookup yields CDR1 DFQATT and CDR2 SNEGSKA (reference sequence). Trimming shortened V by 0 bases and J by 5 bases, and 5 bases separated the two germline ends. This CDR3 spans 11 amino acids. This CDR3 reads CSARDRHEQYF. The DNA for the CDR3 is TGCAGTGCTAGAGATCGACACGAGCAGTACTTC.

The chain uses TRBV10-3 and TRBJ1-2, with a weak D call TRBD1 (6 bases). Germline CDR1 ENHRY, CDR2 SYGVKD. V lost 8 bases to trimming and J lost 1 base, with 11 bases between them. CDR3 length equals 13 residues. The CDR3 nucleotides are TGTGCCATCGCGGGGGGCGGTAACTATGGCTACACCTTC. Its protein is CAIAGGGNYGYTF.

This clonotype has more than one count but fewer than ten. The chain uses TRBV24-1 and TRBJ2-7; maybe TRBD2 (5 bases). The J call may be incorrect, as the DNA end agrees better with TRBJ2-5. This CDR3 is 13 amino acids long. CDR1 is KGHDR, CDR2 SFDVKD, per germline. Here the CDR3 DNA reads TGTGCCACCAGTCCCGGGAAACAAGAGACCCAGTACTTC. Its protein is CATSPGKQETQYF.

CDR3 protein: CASSQDGSGVSSGEQYF. DNA of the CDR3: TGTGCCAGCAGCCAAGACGGGAGCGGAGTCAGCTCTGGCGAGCAGTACTTC. The genes are TRBV14 and TRBJ2-4; D might be TRBD2 (6 bases). The DNA end favors TRBJ2-7, so the J call may be wrong. Per germline, CDR1 SGHDN and CDR2 FVKESK. The CDR3 loop spans 17 amino acids.

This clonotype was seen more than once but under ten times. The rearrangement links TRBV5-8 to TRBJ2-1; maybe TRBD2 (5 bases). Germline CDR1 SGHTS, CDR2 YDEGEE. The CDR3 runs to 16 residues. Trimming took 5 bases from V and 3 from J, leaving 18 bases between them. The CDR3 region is CASSLWWQEDYNEQFF. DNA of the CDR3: TGTGCCAGCAGTCTTTGGTGGCAGGAGGACTACAATGAGCAGTTCTTC.

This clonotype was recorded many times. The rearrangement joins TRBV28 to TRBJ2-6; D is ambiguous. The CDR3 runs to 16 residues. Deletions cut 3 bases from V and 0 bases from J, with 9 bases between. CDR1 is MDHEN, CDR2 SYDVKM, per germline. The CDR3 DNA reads TGTGCCAGCAGTTTTTATAGGAACTCTGGGGCCAACGTCCTGACTTTC. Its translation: CASSFYRNSGANVLTF.

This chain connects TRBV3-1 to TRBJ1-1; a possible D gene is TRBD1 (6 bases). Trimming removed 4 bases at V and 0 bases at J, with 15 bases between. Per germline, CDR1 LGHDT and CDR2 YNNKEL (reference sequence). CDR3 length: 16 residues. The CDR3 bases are TGTGCCAGCAGCCTACCCCGGACAGCCATGAACACTGAAGCTTTCTTT. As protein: CASSLPRTAMNTEAFF.

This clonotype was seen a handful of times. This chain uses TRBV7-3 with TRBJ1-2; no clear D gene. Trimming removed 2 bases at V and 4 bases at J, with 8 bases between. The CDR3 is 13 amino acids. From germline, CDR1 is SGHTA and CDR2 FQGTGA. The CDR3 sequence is CASSLGRGYGYTF. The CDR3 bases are TGTGCCAGCAGCTTAGGAAGAGGCTATGGCTACACCTTC.

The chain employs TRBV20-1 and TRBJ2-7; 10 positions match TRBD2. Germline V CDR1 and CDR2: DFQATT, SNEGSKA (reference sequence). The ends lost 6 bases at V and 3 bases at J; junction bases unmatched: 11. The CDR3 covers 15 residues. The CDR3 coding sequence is TGCAGTGCCAAAAGGGGAAGCGGGAGGGTCTACGAGCAGTACTTC. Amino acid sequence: CSAKRGSGRVYEQYF.

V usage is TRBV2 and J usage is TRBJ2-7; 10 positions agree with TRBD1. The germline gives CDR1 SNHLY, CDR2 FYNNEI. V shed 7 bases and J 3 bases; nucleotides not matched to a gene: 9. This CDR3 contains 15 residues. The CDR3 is CASTKRTGGNYEQYF. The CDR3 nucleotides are TGTGCCAGCACAAAAAGGACAGGGGGTAACTACGAGCAGTACTTC.

The CDR3 DNA sequence: TGTGCCAGCAGCGTAGGTCCTAGCGGGGGGGCCGTTTGGACAGATACGCAGTATTTT. Protein: CASSVGPSGGAVWTDTQYF. The chain has TRBV9 and TRBJ2-3, with 12 bases fitting TRBD2. Per the germline V gene, CDR1 is SGDLS and CDR2 is YYNGEE. V dropped 0 bases and J dropped 3; count of bases not matched to a gene: 11. CDR3 length: 19 amino acids. Looking up the rest from reference TRBV9 and TRBJ2-3 gives the full variable domain: DSGVTQTPKHLITATGQRVTLRCSPRSGDLSVYWYQQSLDQGLQFLIQYYNGEERAKGNILERFSAQQFPDLHSELNLSSLELGDSALYFCASSVGPSGGAVWTDTQYFGPGTRLTVL.